A single sample gave rise to the 2 T cell receptor beta chains below, sequenced in a study of beta chain features in type 1 diabetes. Sequenced material consisted of expressed TCRB transcripts (all of the isolated RNA was reverse transcribed). Generated by immunoSEQ multiplex PCR, the TCRdb table keeps only in-frame clones and is missing some. Of fewer than 250,000 clones listed, over 7.5% are singletons. Sequencing was carried out using naive CD4+ T cells from blood. These receptors were taken from a woman aged 18-29 years in good health.

This clone was seen more than once but under ten times. The same CDR3 can be traced to other DNA sequences in this sample. The V gene is TRBV19, the J gene TRBJ2-5; D is undetermined. Germline V gene data show CDR1 as LNHDA and CDR2 as SQIVND (reference sequence). Between the trimmed V and J ends, which lost 3 bases and 1 base, there was a span of 6 bases. The CDR3 sequence is 13 residues long. The CDR3 here is CASSIPGQETQYF. CDR3 DNA sequence: TGTGCCAGTAGTATCCCGGGCCAAGAGACCCAGTACTTC. Using reference TRBV19 and TRBJ2-5 for the parts outside the CDR3, the full variable domain is DGGITQSPKYLFRKEGQNVTLSCEQNLNHDAMYWYRQDPGQGLRLIYYSQIVNDFQKGDIAEGYSVSREKKESFPLTVTSAQKNPTAFYLCASSIPGQETQYFGPGTRLLVL.

The V gene is TRBV27, the J gene TRBJ1-4; unclear D gene. The CDR3 extends over 15 amino acids. Trimming removed 4 bases from V and 7 bases from J, with 16 bases in between. Germline V gene sequence: CDR1 MNHEY, CDR2 SMNVEV (reference sequence). Here the CDR3 DNA reads TGTGCCAGCAGTTCCACGGGAGCGAGCCGTGAAAAACTGTTTTTT. Protein product: CASSSTGASREKLFF.